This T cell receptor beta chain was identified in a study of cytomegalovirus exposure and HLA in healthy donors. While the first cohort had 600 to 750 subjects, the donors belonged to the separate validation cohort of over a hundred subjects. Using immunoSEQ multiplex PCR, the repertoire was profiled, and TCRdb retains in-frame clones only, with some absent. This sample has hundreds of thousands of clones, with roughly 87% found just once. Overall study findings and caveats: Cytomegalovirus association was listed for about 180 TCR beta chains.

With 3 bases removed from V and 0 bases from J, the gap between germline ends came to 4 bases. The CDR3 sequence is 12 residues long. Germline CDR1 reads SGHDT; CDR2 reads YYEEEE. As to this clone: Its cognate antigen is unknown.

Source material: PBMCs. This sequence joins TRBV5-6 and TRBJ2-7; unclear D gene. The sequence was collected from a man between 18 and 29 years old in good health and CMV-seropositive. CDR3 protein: CASSSSSYEQYF. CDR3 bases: TGTGCCAGCAGCTCAAGCTCCTACGAGCAGTACTTC.